This T cell receptor (beta chain) was profiled in a study of control samples from healthy donors and cancer patients. The CDR3 is 14 residues long. CDR1 SGHDT and CDR2 YYEEEE come from the germline V gene. The V end lost 0 bases, the J end lost 6 bases, and 12 bases lay between the germline ends. Assay: immunoSEQ multiplex PCR; the TCRdb copy retains only in-frame clones and omits some. The sample carries approximately 150,000 clones, just over 85% recorded once. This TCR came from a man aged 18 to 29 in good health. Sequenced sample: blood. The gene calls are TRBV5-6 and TRBJ1-1; TRBD1 is a possible D gene (5 bases). This CDR3 reads CASSLVGDRAEAFF. The CDR3 DNA reads as TGTGCCAGCAGCTTGGTAGGGGATAGAGCTGAAGCTTTCTTT.